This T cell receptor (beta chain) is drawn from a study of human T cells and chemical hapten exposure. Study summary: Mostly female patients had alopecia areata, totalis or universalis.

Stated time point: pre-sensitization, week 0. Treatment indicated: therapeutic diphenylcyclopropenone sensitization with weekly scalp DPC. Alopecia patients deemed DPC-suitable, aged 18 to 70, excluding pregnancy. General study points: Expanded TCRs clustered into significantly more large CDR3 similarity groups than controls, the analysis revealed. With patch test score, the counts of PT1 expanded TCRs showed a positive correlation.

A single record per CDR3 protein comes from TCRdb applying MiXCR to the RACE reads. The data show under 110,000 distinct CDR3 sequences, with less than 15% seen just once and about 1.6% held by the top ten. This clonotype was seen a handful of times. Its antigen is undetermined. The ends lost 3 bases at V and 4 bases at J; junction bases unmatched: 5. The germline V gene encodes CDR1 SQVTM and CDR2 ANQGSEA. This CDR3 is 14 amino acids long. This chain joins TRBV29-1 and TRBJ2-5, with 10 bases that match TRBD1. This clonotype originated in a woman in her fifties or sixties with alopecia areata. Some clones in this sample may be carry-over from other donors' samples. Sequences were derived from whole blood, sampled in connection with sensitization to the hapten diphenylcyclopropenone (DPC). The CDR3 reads CSVERQGAGETQYF. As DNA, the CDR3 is TGCAGCGTTGAGAGACAGGGGGCCGGAGAGACCCAGTACTTC. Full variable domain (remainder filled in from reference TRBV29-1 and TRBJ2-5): SAVISQKPSRDICQRGTSLTIQCQVDSQVTMMFWYRQQPGQSLTLIATANQGSEATYESGFVIDKFPISRPNLTFSTLTVSNMSPEDSSIYLCSVERQGAGETQYFGPGTRLLVL.